The 9 T cell receptor beta chains reported below all come from one sample, sequenced in a study of T cells in localized non-small cell lung cancer. Clones were sequenced by immunoSEQ multiplex PCR, and TCRdb holds only the in-frame ones, with some missing. Here the sample spans about 74,000 clones, about 81% being singletons. Here the sequenced sample was peripheral blood, taken before any cancer treatment. The receptors here all came from a female donor older than 55 with stage I lung adenocarcinoma.

V and J are TRBV5-6 and TRBJ2-5; D remains ambiguous. Germline CDR1 and CDR2: SGHDT and YYEEEE. The CDR3 sequence is 12 residues long. V lost 4 bases, J lost 7 bases, and 11 bases lay in between. CDR3 DNA: TGTGCCAGCAGCGCAGTGCCGGGGACCCAGTACTTC. Translated: CASSAVPGTQYF.

CDR3 residues: CASSVSPGLAENGPDTQYF. The CDR3 DNA sequence: TGTGCCAGCAGCGTATCTCCCGGACTAGCGGAAAATGGGCCGGATACGCAGTATTTT. This rearrangement joins TRBV9 to TRBJ2-3, with 10 bases matching TRBD2. Looked up from germline, CDR1 is SGDLS and CDR2 is YYNGEE. This CDR3 region has 19 residues. Trimming at V came to 1 base and at J to 6 bases, leaving 17 bases not matched to a gene.

The rearrangement joins TRBV6-5 to TRBJ1-5, with D uncertain. V was trimmed by 6 bases and J by 7 bases, leaving 16 bases between them. The CDR3 is 14 amino acids. Germline V gives CDR1 MNHEY, CDR2 SVGAGI. CDR3 coding DNA: TGTGCCAGCAGAGCAGGAAGATGGAGGCAGCCCCAGCATTTT. This encodes CASRAGRWRQPQHF.

This clone was observed a single time. V and J are TRBV28 and TRBJ1-4, with D hard to call. Germline-derived CDR1 and CDR2 are MDHEN and SYDVKM. The CDR3 spans 11 residues. V was pared by 6 bases and J by 5 bases, with 4 bases between. CDR3 DNA sequence: TGTGCCAGCAGGGCGAATGAAAAACTGTTTTTT. Translated, it gives CASRANEKLFF. The whole variable domain, remainder taken from reference TRBV28 and TRBJ1-4, is DVKVTQSSRYLVKRTGEKVFLECVQDMDHENMFWYRQDPGLGLRLIYFSYDVKMKEKGDIPEGYSVSREKKERFSLILESASTNQTSMYLCASRANEKLFFGSGTQLSVL.

V gene TRBV5-1 combines with J gene TRBJ1-5; D is ambiguous. This CDR3 has 16 amino acids. Germline-derived CDR1 and CDR2 are SGHRS and YFSETQ. V dropped 2 bases and J dropped 4 bases, with 16 bases sitting between them. The CDR3 sequence is CASSFFPSGGNQPQHF. The CDR3 bases are TGCGCCAGCAGCTTCTTCCCATCGGGTGGTAATCAGCCCCAGCATTTT.

The chain links TRBV15 to TRBJ2-2, with D possibly called TRBD1 or TRBD2 (6 bases each). The CDR3 sequence is 16 residues long. V dropped 2 bases and J dropped 0 bases, with 10 bases sitting between them. Germline CDR1 is LNHNV and CDR2 is YYDKDF (reference sequence). This chain's CDR3 is CATSRKGGSNTGELFF. For the CDR3, the DNA is TGTGCCACCAGCAGAAAGGGGGGCTCGAACACCGGGGAGCTGTTTTTT.

The J gene is TRBJ2-1, the V gene TRBV5-1; TRBD1 agrees at 7 bases. The CDR3 is made up of 14 amino acids. V lost 1 base, J lost 5 bases, and 3 bases stayed unmatched. Germline assignment: CDR1 SGHRS and CDR2 YFSETQ. The CDR3 reads CASSLNQGDNEQFF. The CDR3 bases are TGCGCCAGCAGCTTGAACCAGGGGGACAATGAGCAGTTCTTC.

This chain joins TRBV6-5 and TRBJ2-5; the D is unclear. The length of the CDR3 is 16 residues. The V end lost 0 bases, the J end lost 5 bases, and 16 bases lay between the germline ends. From germline, CDR1 is MNHEY and CDR2 SVGAGI. The CDR3 sequence is CASSYSGLSSLETQYF. For the CDR3, the DNA is TGTGCCAGCAGTTACTCAGGGCTTTCTTCACTGGAGACCCAGTACTTC.

This clone has only one observation. CDR3 DNA: TGTGCCAGCAGTTACTCAGGGGTCGGTGAAGCTTTCTTT. Translated: CASSYSGVGEAFF. The chain couples TRBV6-6 to TRBJ1-1, with D possibly matching TRBD1 (5 bases). V was trimmed by 0 bases and J by 7 bases, leaving 9 bases between them. The germline V gene has CDR1 MNHNY and CDR2 SVGAGI (reference sequence). CDR3 length: 13 amino acids.